The sequence of this T cell receptor beta chain was determined in a study of neurological immune-mediated disorders. Sample time point: longitudinal time-point 1 (baseline). Unsorted libraries were derived from 2 million PBMCs stored at -80 C. The cDNA was synthesized by means of template-switch 5'RACE, which was carried out with 10-nucleotide random UMIs. Each CDR3 protein gets one entry after TCRdb re-called the 5' RACE reads with MiXCR. The sample contains some 54,000 distinct CDR3 sequences, 9.5% to 12% of which appear only once. Comments on this clonotype: Mismatch with germline at one junction end may stem from a read error.

The CDR3 is made up of 14 amino acids. Germline-derived CDR1 and CDR2 are DFQATT and SNEGSKA (reference sequence). This clonotype originated in a male donor with HTLV-1-associated myelopathy (HAM/TSP). The chain links TRBV20-1 to TRBJ1-3; no clear D. The sequenced sample consisted of PBMCs. CDR3 sequence: CSASDRSPGDTIYF. For the CDR3, the DNA is TGCAGTGCCTCGGACCGGAGCCCTGGAGACACCATATATTTT.